What follows is one T cell receptor (beta chain) and its context. CDR1 is LGHNA and CDR2 is YSLEER in the germline V gene. The CDR3 is 13 residues long. Between the trimmed V and J ends, which lost 2 bases and 4 bases, there was a span of 7 bases. The sample belongs to a study of response to subunit inactivated influenza vaccine. TCRdb analysed the RT-PCR reads with MiXCR anew, one entry per CDR3 protein. The profile shows about 540,000 distinct CDR3 sequences, around a quarter of them singletons. These data were likewise used in another study, on T cells expressing NK-cell markers. Per that study: 5'RACE template switching with UMIs generated TCR beta cDNA.

The TCR was taken from a man aged 50 or older who received an inactivated influenza vaccine. The V call is TRBV4-3, the J call TRBJ2-3, with unresolved D. The starting material was CD4+ T cells sorted from PBMCs, obtained 11 to 12 days after vaccination. CDR3 nucleotide sequence: TGCGCCAGCAGCCAACAATCTGCAGATACGCAGTATTTT. This encodes CASSQQSADTQYF.